Each of the 20 T cell receptor beta chains below was sequenced from the same sample in a study of shared clonotypes between healthy human individuals. Some clones are missing from TCRdb's copy, which holds only in-frame ones; the method was immunoSEQ multiplex PCR. There are 850,000 to 1,100,000 clones in the sample; roughly 77% occur only once, and approximately 0.9% lies in the top ten. Sequencing input: memory CD4+ T cells from PBMCs. Subset described: CD45RA-negative fraction. These receptors all stem from a man younger than 35 in good health. Some clones in this sample may be carry-over from other donors' samples.

This clone came up a few times. The chain joins TRBV6-1 to TRBJ2-1; D may be TRBD2 (6 bases). V gave up 2 bases and J gave up 8 bases, with 10 bases separating them. Germline CDR1 MNHNS, CDR2 SASEGT. This CDR3 region has 13 residues. The CDR3 sequence is CASSEWGGDEQFF. In DNA form, the CDR3 reads TGTGCCAGCAGTGAATGGGGAGGAGATGAGCAGTTCTTC.

This chain uses TRBV7-2 with TRBJ2-1; 8 nucleotides align to TRBD2. CDR1 and CDR2 from the germline V gene are SGHTA and FQGNSA. The length of the CDR3 is 16 residues. J gave up 7 bases and V 5 bases, and 13 bases lay outside the gene matches. The CDR3 bases are TGTGCCAGCAGCCACATAAATAGCGGGATCAAGAATGAGCAGTTCTTC. Residues: CASSHINSGIKNEQFF. The variable domain in full, with the rest retrieved from reference TRBV7-2 and TRBJ2-1, is GAGVSQSPSNKVTEKGKDVELRCDPISGHTALYWYRQSLGQGLEFLIYFQGNSAPDKSGLPSDRFSAERTGGSVSTLTIQRTQQEDSAVYLCASSHINSGIKNEQFFGPGTRLTVL.

This clone came up many times. The gene calls are TRBV19 and TRBJ1-1; possibly TRBD1 for D (5 bases). The germline CDR1 and CDR2 sequences are LNHDA and SQIVND (reference sequence). The CDR3 extends over 16 amino acids. Trimming left V 5 bases short and J 1 base short, with 17 bases between. This CDR3 is CASSSSGRGSNTEAFF. CDR3 nucleotides: TGTGCCAGTAGTTCCTCAGGAAGGGGTTCGAACACTGAAGCTTTCTTT.

The chain has TRBV9 and TRBJ1-2; TRBD1 aligns across 7 bases. With V trimmed by 3 bases and J by 8 bases, 4 bases remained unmatched. The CDR3 sequence is 12 residues long. In germline, CDR1 is SGDLS, CDR2 YYNGEE. The CDR3 DNA reads as TGTGCCAGCAGCGAGACAGGGTACGGCTACACCTTC. The encoded protein is CASSETGYGYTF.

The chain has TRBV7-9 and TRBJ1-1; 11 bases map to TRBD1. This CDR3 spans 16 amino acids. The V segment lost 4 bases and the J segment 4 bases; nucleotides outside the gene matches: 8. Germline V gene data show CDR1 as SEHNR and CDR2 as FQNEAQ (reference sequence). CDR3 amino acids: CASSSRTGGISTEAFF. For the CDR3, the DNA is TGTGCCAGCAGCTCTCGGACAGGGGGCATATCCACTGAAGCTTTCTTT. Full variable domain (missing parts from reference TRBV7-9 and TRBJ1-1): DTGVSQNPRHKITKRGQNVTFRCDPISEHNRLYWYRQTLGQGPEFLTYFQNEAQLEKSRLLSDRFSAERPKGSFSTLEIQRTEQGDSAMYLCASSSRTGGISTEAFFGQGTRLTVV.

The chain joins TRBV29-1 to TRBJ2-1; the D is unclear. V was trimmed by 1 base and J by 1 base, leaving 8 bases between them. Germline V gives CDR1 SQVTM, CDR2 ANQGSEA. The CDR3 length is 14 residues. CDR3 nucleotides: TGCAGCGTTGAAGGGGCCCTATCCTACAATGAGCAGTTCTTC. This gives the protein CSVEGALSYNEQFF.

V is TRBV7-9 and J is TRBJ1-5, with D possibly matching TRBD1 (6 bases). The CDR3 spans 13 residues. V shed 5 bases and J shed 7 bases, with 12 bases lying between them. From germline, CDR1 is SEHNR and CDR2 FQNEAQ (reference sequence). The DNA of the CDR3 is TGTGCCAGCAGCCCCCGCGGACAGCAGCCCCAGCATTTT. Translating it yields CASSPRGQQPQHF.

The chain carries TRBV4-2 and TRBJ1-3; D remains ambiguous. This CDR3 has 15 residues. With 0 bases removed from V and 0 bases from J, the gap between germline ends came to 6 bases. CDR1 LGHNA and CDR2 YNFKEQ come from the germline V gene. This CDR3 is CASSQDWSSGNTIYF. Written as DNA, the CDR3 is TGTGCCAGCAGCCAAGATTGGAGCTCTGGAAACACCATATATTTT.

CDR3 sequence reads: CASSFRWLAGIYEQYF. CDR3 nucleotide sequence: TGTGCCAGCAGTTTTCGGTGGCTAGCGGGGATCTACGAGCAGTACTTC. J is TRBJ2-7 and V is TRBV28, with 9 bases lining up with TRBD2. The germline gives CDR1 MDHEN, CDR2 SYDVKM. Trimming took 3 bases from V and 3 from J; bases not matched to a gene: 9. The CDR3 sequence is 16 residues long.

The CDR3 protein is CASSSKSGTSGYNEQFF. DNA for the CDR3: TGTGCCAGCAGCTCAAAAAGCGGGACTAGCGGTTACAATGAGCAGTTCTTC. The chain employs TRBV7-3 and TRBJ2-1; 11 nucleotides match TRBD2. The CDR3 is made up of 17 amino acids. Looked up from germline, CDR1 is SGHTA and CDR2 is FQGTGA. Germline trimming cut 4 bases from V and 4 bases from J; bases unmatched to any gene: 9.

This chain connects TRBV27 to TRBJ2-3, with 7 bases that match TRBD2. Germline-derived CDR1 and CDR2 are MNHEY and SMNVEV (reference sequence). The trim removed 2 bases at V and 4 bases at J, leaving 12 bases unmatched. The CDR3 is 17 amino acids. In DNA, the CDR3 is TGTGCCAGCAGTTTACGAGGGGCGGGAGTGGCGCCAGATACGCAGTATTTT. Amino acids: CASSLRGAGVAPDTQYF.

A note on this clone: Other nucleotide sequences in the sample specify the same CDR3. The gene calls are TRBV2 and TRBJ2-5, with 9 bases aligning to TRBD1. Looked up from germline, CDR1 is SNHLY and CDR2 is FYNNEI. After removal of 3 bases from V and 1 base from J, the junction contained 3 bases not matched to a gene. The CDR3 contains 15 residues. The CDR3 protein is CASSDRGQGQETQYF. The CDR3 DNA sequence: TGTGCCAGCAGTGATAGGGGACAGGGCCAAGAGACCCAGTACTTC.

The chain links TRBV11-1 to TRBJ1-1; D is uncertain. The germline CDR1 and CDR2 sequences are SGHAT and FQDESV (reference sequence). This CDR3 has 14 amino acids. Deletions cut 1 base from V and 2 bases from J, with 8 bases between. Written as DNA, the CDR3 is TGTGCCAGCAGCTTAGGGCCGACAAACACTGAAGCTTTCTTT. As protein: CASSLGPTNTEAFF.

The chain couples TRBV27 to TRBJ1-2; maybe TRBD1 (5 bases). The V end lost 1 base, the J end lost 2 bases, and 17 bases lay between the germline ends. There are 17 residues in the CDR3. CDR1 MNHEY and CDR2 SMNVEV come from the germline V gene (reference sequence). In DNA, the CDR3 is TGTGCCAGCAGTTTATTCTCCACCGGGGGAGGCAACTATGGCTACACCTTC. Protein sequence: CASSLFSTGGGNYGYTF.

The CDR3 bases are TGTGCCAGCACCCCCGGGCGGGTCGCCTGGGAAAAACTGTTTTTT. This codes for CASTPGRVAWEKLFF. This rearrangement joins TRBV28 to TRBJ1-4; D is undetermined. CDR1 and CDR2 from the germline V gene are MDHEN and SYDVKM. There are 15 residues in the CDR3. V lost 7 bases and J lost 8, with 20 bases in between.

This chain uses TRBV29-1 with TRBJ2-1; 8 bases fit TRBD2. Unmatched junction bases numbered 3, after V lost 4 bases and J lost 7 bases. The germline gives CDR1 SQVTM, CDR2 ANQGSEA. The CDR3 length is 12 residues. CDR3 sequence: CSVVSGRNEQFF. The CDR3 region has the DNA TGCAGCGTTGTCAGCGGGAGAAATGAGCAGTTCTTC.

This chain joins TRBV28 and TRBJ1-1; D remains unclear. V shed 6 bases and J shed 5 bases, with 19 bases lying between them. CDR1 and CDR2 (germline): MDHEN, SYDVKM. The CDR3 has 15 amino acids. The chain's CDR3 is CASSSPTLGDTEAFF. CDR3 nucleotide sequence: TGTGCCAGCAGCTCCCCCACCCTGGGAGATACTGAAGCTTTCTTT.

The chain uses TRBV27 and TRBJ2-7; 8 bases are shared with TRBD1. Per germline, CDR1 MNHEY and CDR2 SMNVEV (reference sequence). This CDR3 contains 13 residues. J lost 4 bases, V lost 6 bases, and 5 bases had no gene match. CDR3 protein: CASRTGAGYEQYF. CDR3 sequence (DNA): TGTGCCAGCAGGACAGGGGCGGGGTACGAGCAGTACTTC.

The chain uses TRBV4-1 and TRBJ2-5, with D possibly being TRBD2 (5 bases). V was pared by 3 bases and J by 5 bases, with 13 bases between. CDR3 size: 14 residues. From germline, CDR1 is MGHRA and CDR2 YSYEKL. Here the CDR3 reads CASSQPYRGETQYF. CDR3 coding DNA: TGCGCCAGCAGCCAGCCTTACAGAGGGGAGACCCAGTACTTC.

The chain links TRBV4-2 to TRBJ2-2, with 12 bases that match TRBD2. CDR3 length: 16 amino acids. After removal of 4 bases from V and 5 bases from J, the junction contained 5 bases not matched to a gene. Germline V lookup: CDR1 LGHNA, CDR2 YNFKEQ. CDR3 region: CASSPGLAGRTGELFF. CDR3 DNA: TGTGCCAGCAGCCCTGGACTAGCGGGACGGACCGGGGAGCTGTTTTTT.